The clone carrying this T cell receptor (beta chain) was observed a handful of times. Antigen unknown. These data belong to a study of shared clonotypes between healthy human individuals. Execution of the assay was at deep level. Libraries were prepared by immunoSEQ multiplex PCR; TCRdb keeps only in-frame clonotypes and omits some of them. The sample lists about 2.4 million clones; over 85% were seen once. After removal of 1 base from V and 11 bases from J, the junction contained 7 bases not matched to a gene. Germline-derived CDR1 and CDR2 are MGHRA and YSYEKL. This CDR3 is built from 13 residues. Findings of the study overall: Some naive CD4 clonotypes, roughly 5%, turned up in common across four donors.

The chain has TRBV4-1 and TRBJ1-1, with 7 bases identical to TRBD1. This sequence originates from a man between 18 and 29 years old in good health. Sequencing used naive CD4+ T cells sorted from blood. Regarding subset: CD45RA+ positively selected. CDR3 in DNA: TGCGCCAGCAGCCAAGGGGACAGACGGTCGGCTTTCTTT. Protein product: CASSQGDRRSAFF.